This paragraph covers one TCR beta chain sequence. Its target is not known. This sample includes further DNA sequences coding for the same CDR3. This sample was included in a study of cytomegalovirus exposure and HLA in healthy donors. Amplification used 60 Vbeta primers and 13 Jbeta primers. The repertoire was sequenced with immunoSEQ multiplex PCR; TCRdb's copy has only in-frame clones and lacks some. The sample comprises around 250,000 clones, about 80% of which are singletons, and about 7.5% rests with the top ten. Study-level points and caveats: Later, an analysis found that common viral pathogens appeared to be linked with several of the most significant clusters. Later work associated fewer than 20,000 TCR beta sequences with HLA alleles at 0.05 false discovery rate.

Germline V gene lookup returns CDR1 SGHDT and CDR2 YYEEEE. The CDR3 sequence is 14 residues long. The V gene end was trimmed by 4 bases and the J gene end by 2 bases; junction bases not matched to a gene: 2. The sample was PBMCs. The chain joins TRBV5-6 to TRBJ2-7; TRBD1 agrees at 11 bases. The sequence derives from a woman aged 55-69 years in good health and CMV-seropositive. CDR3 protein: CASSAGQGAYEQYF. The CDR3, as DNA: TGTGCCAGCAGCGCGGGACAGGGGGCCTACGAGCAGTACTTC.